This T cell receptor (beta chain) derives from a study of blood T cell repertoires in COVID-19. For the study at large: Specimens from acute and convalescent COVID-19 originated in the United States, Italy and Spain. T cells, B-cell-depleted T cells, or PBMCs provided the cDNA or gDNA that served as material.

Authors' processing steps: How many nucleated cells were present was estimated from reference gene primer amplification. Libraries were prepared by immunoSEQ multiplex PCR; TCRdb keeps only in-frame clonotypes and omits some of them. The V and J calls and the clone size are those of that table, but D and trimming were determined from the DNA. The sample lists about 200,000 clones, around nine tenths occurring once. The germline V gene has CDR1 MDHEN and CDR2 SYDVKM. CDR3 length: 15 residues. V lost 6 bases and J lost 0; bases outside the gene matches: 2. The genes are TRBV28 and TRBJ1-4, with 9 nucleotides matching TRBD1. The source of this sequence is a man in his forties with active or convalescent COVID-19. Specimen: peripheral blood. In DNA form, the CDR3 reads TGTGCCAGCAGGGGACAGGGAACAACTAATGAAAAACTGTTTTTT. Amino acid sequence: CASRGQGTTNEKLFF.